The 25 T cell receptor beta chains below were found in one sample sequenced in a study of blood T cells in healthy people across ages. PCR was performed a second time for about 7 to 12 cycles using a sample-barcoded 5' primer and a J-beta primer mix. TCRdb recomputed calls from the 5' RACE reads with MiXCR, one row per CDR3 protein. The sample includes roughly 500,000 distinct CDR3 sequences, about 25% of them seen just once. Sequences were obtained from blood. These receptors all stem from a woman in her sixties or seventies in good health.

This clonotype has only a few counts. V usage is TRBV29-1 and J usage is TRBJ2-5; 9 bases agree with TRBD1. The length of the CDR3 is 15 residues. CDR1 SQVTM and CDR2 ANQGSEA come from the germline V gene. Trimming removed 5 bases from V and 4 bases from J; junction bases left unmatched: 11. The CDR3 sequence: CSVTAGTGFGETQYF. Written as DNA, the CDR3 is TGCAGCGTTACGGCCGGGACAGGGTTCGGAGAGACCCAGTACTTC.

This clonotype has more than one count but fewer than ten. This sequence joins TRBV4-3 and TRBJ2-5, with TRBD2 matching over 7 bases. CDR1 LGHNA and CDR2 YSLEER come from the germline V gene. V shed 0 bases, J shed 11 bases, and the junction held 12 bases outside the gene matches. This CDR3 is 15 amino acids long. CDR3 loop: CASSQDLGEGREQYF. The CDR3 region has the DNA TGCGCCAGCAGCCAAGACTTGGGGGAGGGTCGGGAGCAGTACTTC.

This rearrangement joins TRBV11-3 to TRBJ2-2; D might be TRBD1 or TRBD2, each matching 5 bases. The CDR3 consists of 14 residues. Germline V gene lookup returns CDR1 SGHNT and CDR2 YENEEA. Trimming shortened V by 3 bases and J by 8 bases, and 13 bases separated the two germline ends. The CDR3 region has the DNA TGTGCCAGCAGCTTCCTGGGGGAAGAAGGGGAGCTGTTTTTT. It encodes CASSFLGEEGELFF.

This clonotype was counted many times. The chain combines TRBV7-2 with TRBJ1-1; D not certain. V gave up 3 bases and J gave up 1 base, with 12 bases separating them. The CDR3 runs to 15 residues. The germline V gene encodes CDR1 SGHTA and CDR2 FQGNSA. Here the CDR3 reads CASSFLGRSNTEAFF. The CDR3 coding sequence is TGTGCCAGCAGCTTCCTAGGCAGATCGAACACTGAAGCTTTCTTT.

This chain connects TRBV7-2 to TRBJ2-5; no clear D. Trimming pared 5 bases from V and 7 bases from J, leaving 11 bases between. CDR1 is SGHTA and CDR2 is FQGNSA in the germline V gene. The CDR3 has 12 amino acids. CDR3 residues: CASSTTGWTQYF. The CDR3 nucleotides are TGTGCCAGCAGCACAACCGGGTGGACCCAGTACTTC. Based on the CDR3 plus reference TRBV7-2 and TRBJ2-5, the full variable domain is GAGVSQSPSNKVTEKGKDVELRCDPISGHTALYWYRQSLGQGLEFLIYFQGNSAPDKSGLPSDRFSAERTGGSVSTLTIQRTQQEDSAVYLCASSTTGWTQYFGPGTRLLVL.

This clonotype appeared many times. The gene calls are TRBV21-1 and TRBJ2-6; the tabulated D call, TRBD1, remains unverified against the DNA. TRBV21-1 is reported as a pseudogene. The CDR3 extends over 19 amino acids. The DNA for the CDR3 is TGTGCCAGCAGCATTCGGGGTAGCGGGGCCCCCGAAAGGGCCAACGTCCTGACTTTC. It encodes CASSIRGSGAPERANVLTF.

The CDR3 coding sequence is TGTGCCAGCAGCCAAGCTACTCGTCAGAACACTGAAGCTTTCTTT. Translating gives CASSQATRQNTEAFF. The rearrangement links TRBV4-2 to TRBJ1-1; no firm D call. The CDR3 is 15 amino acids. Per the germline V gene, CDR1 is LGHNA and CDR2 is YNFKEQ. Trimming shortened V by 1 base and J by 1 base, and 10 bases separated the two germline ends.

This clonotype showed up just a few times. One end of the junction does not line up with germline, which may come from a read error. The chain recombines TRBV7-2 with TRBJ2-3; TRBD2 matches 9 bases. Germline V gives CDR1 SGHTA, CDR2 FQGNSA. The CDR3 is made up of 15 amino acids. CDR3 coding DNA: TGTGCCAGCAGCTACGGGACTAGCTTCACAGATGCGCAGTATTTT. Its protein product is CASSYGTSFTDAQYF. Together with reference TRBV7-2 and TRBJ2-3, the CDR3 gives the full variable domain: GAGVSQSPSNKVTEKGKDVELRCDPISGHTALYWYRQSLGQGLEFLIYFQGNSAPDKSGLPSDRFSAERTGGSVSTLTIQRTQQEDSAVYLCASSYGTSFTDAQYFGPGTRLTVL.

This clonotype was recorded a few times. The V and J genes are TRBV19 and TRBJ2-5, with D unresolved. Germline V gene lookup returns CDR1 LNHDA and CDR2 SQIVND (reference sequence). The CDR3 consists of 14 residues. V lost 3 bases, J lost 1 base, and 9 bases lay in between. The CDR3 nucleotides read TGTGCCAGTAGTATTTCGAACCTCCAAGAGACCCAGTACTTC. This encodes CASSISNLQETQYF.

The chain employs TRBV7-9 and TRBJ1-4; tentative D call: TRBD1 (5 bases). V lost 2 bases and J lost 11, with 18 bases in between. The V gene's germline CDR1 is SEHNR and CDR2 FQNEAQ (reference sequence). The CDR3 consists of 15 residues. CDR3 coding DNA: TGTGCCAGCAGCTTAACCCAGTTAAGGGGAGGGAAACTGTTTTTT. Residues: CASSLTQLRGGKLFF.

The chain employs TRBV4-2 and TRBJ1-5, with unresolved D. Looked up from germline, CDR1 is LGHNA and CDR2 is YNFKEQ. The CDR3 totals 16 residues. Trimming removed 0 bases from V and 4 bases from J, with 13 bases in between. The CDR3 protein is CASSQDSNSKNQPQHF. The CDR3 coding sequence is TGTGCCAGCAGCCAAGATTCGAACAGCAAAAATCAGCCCCAGCATTTT.

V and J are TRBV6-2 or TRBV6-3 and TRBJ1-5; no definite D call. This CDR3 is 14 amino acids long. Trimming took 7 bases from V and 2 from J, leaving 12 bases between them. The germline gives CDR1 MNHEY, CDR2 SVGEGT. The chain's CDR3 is CASTEVRGNQPQHF. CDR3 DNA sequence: TGTGCCAGCACCGAAGTTAGAGGCAATCAGCCCCAGCATTTT.

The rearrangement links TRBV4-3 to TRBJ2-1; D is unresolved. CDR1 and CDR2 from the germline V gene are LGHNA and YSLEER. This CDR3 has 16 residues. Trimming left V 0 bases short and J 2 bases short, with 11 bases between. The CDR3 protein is CASSQETPAAYNEQFF. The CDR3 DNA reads TGCGCCAGCAGCCAAGAAACCCCCGCGGCCTACAATGAGCAGTTCTTC.

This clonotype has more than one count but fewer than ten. The CDR3 region has the DNA TGTGCCAGTAGTACACAGTCCCATTCGGATACGCAGTATTTT. This encodes CASSTQSHSDTQYF. This chain links TRBV19 with TRBJ2-3; D is undetermined. The CDR3 spans 14 residues. Trimming took off 4 bases at V and 6 bases at J, with 14 bases between the two ends. Germline V gene lookup returns CDR1 LNHDA and CDR2 SQIVND (reference sequence).

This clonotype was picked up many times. This CDR3 reads CASSARGASETQYF. In DNA, the CDR3 is TGTGCCAGCAGCGCCCGCGGGGCCTCGGAGACCCAGTACTTC. The rearrangement links TRBV3-1 to TRBJ2-5, with D possibly TRBD2 on 6 matching bases. This CDR3 has 14 residues. Germline CDR1 and CDR2: LGHDT and YNNKEL (reference sequence). V was trimmed by 5 bases and J by 5 bases, leaving 15 bases between them.

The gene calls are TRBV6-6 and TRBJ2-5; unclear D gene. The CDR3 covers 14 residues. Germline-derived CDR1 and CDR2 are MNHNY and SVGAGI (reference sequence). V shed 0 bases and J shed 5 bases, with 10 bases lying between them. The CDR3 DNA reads TGTGCCAGCAGTTACTCGAGTGGTGAGGAGACCCAGTACTTC. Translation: CASSYSSGEETQYF.

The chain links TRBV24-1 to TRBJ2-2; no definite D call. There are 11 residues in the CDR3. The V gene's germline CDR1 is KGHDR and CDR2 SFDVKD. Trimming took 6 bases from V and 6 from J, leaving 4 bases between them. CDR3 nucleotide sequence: TGTGCCACCAGTAGATCCGGGGAGCTGTTTTTT. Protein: CATSRSGELFF.

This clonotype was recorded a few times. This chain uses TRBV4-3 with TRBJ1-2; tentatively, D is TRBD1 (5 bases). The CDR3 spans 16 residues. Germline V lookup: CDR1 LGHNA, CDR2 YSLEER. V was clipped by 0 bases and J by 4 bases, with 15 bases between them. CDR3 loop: CASSQEPRDRGYGYTF. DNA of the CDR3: TGCGCCAGCAGCCAAGAACCCCGGGACCGGGGCTATGGCTACACCTTC.

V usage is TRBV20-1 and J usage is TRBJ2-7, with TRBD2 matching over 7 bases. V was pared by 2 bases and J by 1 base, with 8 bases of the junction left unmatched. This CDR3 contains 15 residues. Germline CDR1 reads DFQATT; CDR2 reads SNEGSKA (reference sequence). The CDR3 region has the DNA TGCAGTGCTAGAACAACAGCGGGGCCTTCCTACGAGCAGTACTTC. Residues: CSARTTAGPSYEQYF.

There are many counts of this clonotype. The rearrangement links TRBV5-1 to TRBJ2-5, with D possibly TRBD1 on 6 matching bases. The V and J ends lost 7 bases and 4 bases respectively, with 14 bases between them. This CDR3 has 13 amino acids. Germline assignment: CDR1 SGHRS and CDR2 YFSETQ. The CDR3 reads CASGGLGTETQYF. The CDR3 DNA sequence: TGCGCCAGCGGGGGCCTGGGAACAGAGACCCAGTACTTC.

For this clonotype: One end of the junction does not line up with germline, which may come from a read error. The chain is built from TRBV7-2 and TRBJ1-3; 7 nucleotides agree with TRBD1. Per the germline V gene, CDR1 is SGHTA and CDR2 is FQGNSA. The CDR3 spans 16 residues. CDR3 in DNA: TGTGCCAGCAGCCTATCAGGGGGGGCGAACGGAAACACCATGTATTTT. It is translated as CASSLSGGANGNTMYF.

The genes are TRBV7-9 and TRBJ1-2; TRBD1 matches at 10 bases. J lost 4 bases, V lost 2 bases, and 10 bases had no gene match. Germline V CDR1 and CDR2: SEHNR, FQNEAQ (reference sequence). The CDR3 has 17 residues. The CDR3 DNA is TGTGCCAGCAGCTTATTAGGGGGGACAGGGGTGAGCTATGGCTACACCTTC. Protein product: CASSLLGGTGVSYGYTF.

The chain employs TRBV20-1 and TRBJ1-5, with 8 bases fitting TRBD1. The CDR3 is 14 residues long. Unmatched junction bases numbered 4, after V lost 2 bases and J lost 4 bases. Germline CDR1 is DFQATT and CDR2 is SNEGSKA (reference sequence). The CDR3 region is CSARQGAYNQPQHF. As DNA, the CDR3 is TGCAGTGCTAGACAGGGGGCCTATAATCAGCCCCAGCATTTT.

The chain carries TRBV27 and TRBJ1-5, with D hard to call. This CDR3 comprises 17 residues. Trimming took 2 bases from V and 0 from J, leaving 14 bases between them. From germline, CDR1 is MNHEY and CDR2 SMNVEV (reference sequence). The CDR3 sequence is CASSLDFSRNSNQPQHF. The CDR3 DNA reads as TGTGCCAGCAGTTTAGATTTTAGTCGGAATAGCAATCAGCCCCAGCATTTT.

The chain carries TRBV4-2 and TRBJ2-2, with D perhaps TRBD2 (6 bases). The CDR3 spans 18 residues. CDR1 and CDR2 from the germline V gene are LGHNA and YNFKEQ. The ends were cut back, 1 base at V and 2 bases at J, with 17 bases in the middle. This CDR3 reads CASSQGVWEGLNTGELFF. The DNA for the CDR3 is TGTGCCAGCAGCCAAGGTGTATGGGAAGGACTAAACACCGGGGAGCTGTTTTTT.